The entry below describes one TCR beta chain. Its antigen remains unknown. It was with 60 Vbeta and 13 Jbeta primers that the PCR ran. Data came from immunoSEQ multiplex PCR; TCRdb stores just in-frame clones and leaves some out. The sample holds some 110,000 clones; approximately 80% are singletons and the top ten take about 3.9%. Whereas donors were nominally healthy upon sampling, unrecorded immune exposures were probable. Germline values: CDR1 SGHVS, CDR2 FNYEAQ. The CDR3 is 15 amino acids. The V gene lost 1 base and the J gene lost 0 bases, with 10 bases spanning the gap. This sample was taken from a study of cytomegalovirus exposure and HLA in healthy donors. Findings and caveats of the study: Analyses of presence/absence relied on an assumption of roughly uniform sequencing depth across donors. It was reported that the classifier diagnosed cytomegalovirus status with high specificity and sensitivity in both the original and validation cohorts. V- and J-gene trimming of TCR beta was linked (in a later analysis) to a missense DCLRE1C variant.

This chain joins TRBV7-6 and TRBJ2-7, with D unresolved. This clonotype was sampled from a woman in her twenties or thirties in good health and CMV-seronegative. Sequenced: PBMCs. The CDR3 DNA follows: TGTGCCAGCAGCTTAGAAACAGTAAACTCCTACGAGCAGTACTTC. Its translation is CASSLETVNSYEQYF.